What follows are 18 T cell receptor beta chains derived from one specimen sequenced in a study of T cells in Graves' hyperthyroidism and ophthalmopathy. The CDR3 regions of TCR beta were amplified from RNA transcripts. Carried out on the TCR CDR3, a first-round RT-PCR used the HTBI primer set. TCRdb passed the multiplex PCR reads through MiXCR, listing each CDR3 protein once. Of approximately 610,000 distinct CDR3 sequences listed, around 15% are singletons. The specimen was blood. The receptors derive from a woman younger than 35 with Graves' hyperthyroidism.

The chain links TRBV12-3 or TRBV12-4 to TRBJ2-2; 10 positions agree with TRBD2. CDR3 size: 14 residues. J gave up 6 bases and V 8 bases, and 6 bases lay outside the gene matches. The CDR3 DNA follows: TGTGCCAGCCTAGCGGGAGTGGTGGCCGGGGAGCTGTTTTTT. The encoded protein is CASLAGVVAGELFF.

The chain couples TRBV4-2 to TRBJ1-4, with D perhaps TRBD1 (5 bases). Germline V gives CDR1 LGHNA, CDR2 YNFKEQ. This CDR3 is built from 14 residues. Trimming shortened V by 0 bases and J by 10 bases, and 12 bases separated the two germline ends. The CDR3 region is CASSQESGRGKLFF. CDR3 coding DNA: TGTGCCAGCAGCCAAGAGTCGGGGAGGGGAAAACTGTTTTTT.

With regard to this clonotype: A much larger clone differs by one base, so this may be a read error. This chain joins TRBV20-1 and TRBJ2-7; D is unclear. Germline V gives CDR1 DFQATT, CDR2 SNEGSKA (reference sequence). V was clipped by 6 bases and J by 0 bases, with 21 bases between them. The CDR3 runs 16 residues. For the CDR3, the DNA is TGCAGTGCAACCCCAGTGGCACTCCGGAGCTCCTACGAGCAGTACTTC. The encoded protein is CSATPVALRSSYEQYF.

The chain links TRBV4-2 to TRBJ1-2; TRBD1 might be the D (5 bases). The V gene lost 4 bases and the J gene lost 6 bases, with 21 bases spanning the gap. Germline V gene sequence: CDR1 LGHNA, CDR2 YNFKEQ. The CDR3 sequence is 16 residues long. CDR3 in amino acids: CASSPDRSGSRDGYTF. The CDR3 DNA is TGTGCCAGCAGCCCAGATCGATCCGGCAGCAGGGATGGCTACACCTTC.

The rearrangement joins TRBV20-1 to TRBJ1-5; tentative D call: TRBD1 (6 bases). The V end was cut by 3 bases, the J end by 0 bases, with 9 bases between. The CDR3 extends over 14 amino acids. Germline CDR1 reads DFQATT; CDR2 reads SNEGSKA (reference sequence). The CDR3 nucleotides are TGCAGTGCTAGTCCAGGGGTTAGCAATCAGCCCCAGCATTTT. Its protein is CSASPGVSNQPQHF.

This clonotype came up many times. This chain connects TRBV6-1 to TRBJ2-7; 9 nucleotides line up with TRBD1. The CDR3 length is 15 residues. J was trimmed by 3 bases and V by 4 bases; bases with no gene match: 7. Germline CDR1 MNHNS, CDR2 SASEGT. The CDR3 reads CASSGGDRVSYEQYF. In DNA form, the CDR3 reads TGTGCCAGCAGTGGGGGGGACAGGGTCAGCTACGAGCAGTACTTC.

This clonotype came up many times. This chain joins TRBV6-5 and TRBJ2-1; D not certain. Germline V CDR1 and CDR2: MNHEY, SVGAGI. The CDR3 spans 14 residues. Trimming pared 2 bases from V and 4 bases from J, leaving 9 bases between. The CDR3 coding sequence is TGTGCCAGCAGTTACGATCCCAGGTACAATGAGCAGTTCTTC. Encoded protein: CASSYDPRYNEQFF.

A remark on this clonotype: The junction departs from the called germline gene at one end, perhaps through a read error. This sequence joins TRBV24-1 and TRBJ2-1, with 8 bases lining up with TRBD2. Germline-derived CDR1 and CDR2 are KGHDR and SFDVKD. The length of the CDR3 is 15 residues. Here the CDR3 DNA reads TGTGCCACCAGAAAAAGCGGGAGCTCCTACAGTGAGCAGTTCTTC. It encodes CATRKSGSSYSEQFF.

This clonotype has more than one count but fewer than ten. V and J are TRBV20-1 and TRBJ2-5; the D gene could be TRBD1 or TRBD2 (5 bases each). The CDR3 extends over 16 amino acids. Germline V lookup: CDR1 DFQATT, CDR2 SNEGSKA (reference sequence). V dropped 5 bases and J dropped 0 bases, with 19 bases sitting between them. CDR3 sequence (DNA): TGCAGTGCTGTTCCCCGGGGCAGGTTGTACCAAGAGACCCAGTACTTC. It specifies CSAVPRGRLYQETQYF.

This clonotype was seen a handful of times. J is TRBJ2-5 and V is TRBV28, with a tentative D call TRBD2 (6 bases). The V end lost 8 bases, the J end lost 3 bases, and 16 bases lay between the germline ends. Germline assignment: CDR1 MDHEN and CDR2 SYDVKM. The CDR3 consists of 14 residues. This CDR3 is CASFLSSEKETQYF. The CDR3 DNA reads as TGTGCCAGCTTTCTCTCTAGCGAGAAAGAGACCCAGTACTTC. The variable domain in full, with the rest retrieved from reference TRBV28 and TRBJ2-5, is DVKVTQSSRYLVKRTGEKVFLECVQDMDHENMFWYRQDPGLGLRLIYFSYDVKMKEKGDIPEGYSVSREKKERFSLILESASTNQTSMYLCASFLSSEKETQYFGPGTRLLVL.

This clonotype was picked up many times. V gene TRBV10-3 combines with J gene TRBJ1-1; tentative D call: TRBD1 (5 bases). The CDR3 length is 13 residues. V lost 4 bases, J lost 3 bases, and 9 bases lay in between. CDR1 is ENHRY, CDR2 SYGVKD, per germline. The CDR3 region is CAISGAGYTEAFF. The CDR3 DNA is TGTGCCATCAGTGGGGCAGGGTACACTGAAGCTTTCTTT.

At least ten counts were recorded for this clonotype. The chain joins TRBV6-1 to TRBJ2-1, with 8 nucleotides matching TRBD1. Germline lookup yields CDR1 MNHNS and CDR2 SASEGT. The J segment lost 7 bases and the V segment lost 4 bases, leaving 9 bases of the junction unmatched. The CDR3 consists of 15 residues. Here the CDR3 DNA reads TGTGCCAGCAGTGTCCGGGACAGGAATGTGAATGAGCAGTTCTTC. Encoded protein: CASSVRDRNVNEQFF.

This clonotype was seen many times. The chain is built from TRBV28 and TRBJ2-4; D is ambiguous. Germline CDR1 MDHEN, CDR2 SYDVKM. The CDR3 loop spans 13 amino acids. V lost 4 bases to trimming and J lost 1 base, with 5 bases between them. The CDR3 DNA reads TGTGCCAGCAGTTCCGGGGCCAAAAACATTCAGTACTTC. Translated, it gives CASSSGAKNIQYF.

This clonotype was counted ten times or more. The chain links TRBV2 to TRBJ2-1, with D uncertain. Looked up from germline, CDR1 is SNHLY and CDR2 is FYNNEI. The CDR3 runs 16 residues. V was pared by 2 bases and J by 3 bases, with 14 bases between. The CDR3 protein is CASSEIAALVYNEQFF. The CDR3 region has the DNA TGTGCCAGCAGTGAAATAGCCGCTCTCGTCTACAATGAGCAGTTCTTC.

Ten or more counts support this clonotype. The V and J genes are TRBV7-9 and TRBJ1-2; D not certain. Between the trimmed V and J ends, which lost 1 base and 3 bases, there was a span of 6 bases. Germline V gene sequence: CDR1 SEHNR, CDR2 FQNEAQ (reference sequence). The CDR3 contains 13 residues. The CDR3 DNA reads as TGTGCCAGCAGCTTAGACCCATACTATGGCTACACCTTC. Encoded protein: CASSLDPYYGYTF.

The CDR3 loop reads CASSFLAGGDTGELFF. The CDR3 DNA is TGCGCCAGCAGCTTCCTAGCGGGGGGGGACACCGGGGAGCTGTTTTTT. This sequence joins TRBV5-1 and TRBJ2-2; 12 nucleotides line up with TRBD2. After removal of 2 bases from V and 3 bases from J, the junction contained 2 bases not matched to a gene. The CDR3 runs to 16 residues. Per germline, CDR1 SGHRS and CDR2 YFSETQ. The entire variable domain, with the rest obtained from reference TRBV5-1 and TRBJ2-2, is as follows: KAGVTQTPRYLIKTRGQQVTLSCSPISGHRSVSWYQQTPGQGLQFLFEYFSETQRNKGNFPGRFSGRQFSNSRSEMNVSTLELGDSALYLCASSFLAGGDTGELFFGEGSRLTVL.

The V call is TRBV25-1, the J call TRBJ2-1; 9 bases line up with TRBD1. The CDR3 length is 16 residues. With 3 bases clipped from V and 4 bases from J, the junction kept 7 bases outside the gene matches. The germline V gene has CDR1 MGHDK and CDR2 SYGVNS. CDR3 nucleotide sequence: TGTGCCAGCAGTGATGCGACAGGGGGTGAATACAATGAGCAGTTCTTC. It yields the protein CASSDATGGEYNEQFF.

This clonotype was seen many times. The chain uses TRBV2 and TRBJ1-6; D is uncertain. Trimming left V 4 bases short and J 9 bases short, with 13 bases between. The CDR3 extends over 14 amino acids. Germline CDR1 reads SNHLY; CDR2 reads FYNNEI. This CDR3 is CASSGTAPGSPLHF. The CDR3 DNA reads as TGTGCCAGCAGTGGGACGGCGCCCGGTTCACCCCTCCACTTT.